Below, one TCR beta chain is given with its context. The antigen is unknown. Amplification targeted TCR beta CDR3 regions from RNA transcripts. HTBI primers were the set used in a first-round RT-PCR of the TCR CDR3. TCRdb re-called the multiplex PCR reads through MiXCR, storing one row per CDR3 protein. Here the sample spans roughly 700,000 distinct CDR3 sequences, 14% being singletons. V gave up 6 bases and J gave up 7 bases, with 10 bases separating them. This CDR3 is built from 11 residues. Germline V gene lookup returns CDR1 MDHEN and CDR2 SYDVKM. The data are from a study of T cells in Graves' hyperthyroidism and ophthalmopathy. Study information: Peripheral blood was collected at initial diagnosis, before any treatment.

Regarding the study as a whole: Most thyroid clonotypes with frequency above 0.001 were detected in blood.

Sequenced: blood. This sequence was found in a woman in her late teens or twenties with Graves' hyperthyroidism. This chain joins TRBV28 and TRBJ2-7; perhaps TRBD1 as D (6 bases). The CDR3 nucleotides read TGTGCCAGCAGAACAGGGTCGGAGCAGTACTTC. Encoded protein: CASRTGSEQYF.